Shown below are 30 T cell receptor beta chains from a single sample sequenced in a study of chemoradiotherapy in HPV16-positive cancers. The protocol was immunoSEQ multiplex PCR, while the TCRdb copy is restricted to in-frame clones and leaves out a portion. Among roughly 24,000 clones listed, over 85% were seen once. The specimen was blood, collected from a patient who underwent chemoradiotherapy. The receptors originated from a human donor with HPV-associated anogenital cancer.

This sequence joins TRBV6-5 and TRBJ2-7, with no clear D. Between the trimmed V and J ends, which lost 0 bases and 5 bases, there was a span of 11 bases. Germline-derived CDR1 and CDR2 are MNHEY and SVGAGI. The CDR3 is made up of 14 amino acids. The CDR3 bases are TGTGCCAGCAGTTACTCGAAGGCAACCAACGAGCAGTACTTC. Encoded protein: CASSYSKATNEQYF.

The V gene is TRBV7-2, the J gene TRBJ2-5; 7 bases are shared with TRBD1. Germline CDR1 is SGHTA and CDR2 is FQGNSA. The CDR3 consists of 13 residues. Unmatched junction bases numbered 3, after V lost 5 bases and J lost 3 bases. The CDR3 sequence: CASSSGQEETQYF. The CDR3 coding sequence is TGTGCCAGCAGCAGCGGACAGGAAGAGACCCAGTACTTC.

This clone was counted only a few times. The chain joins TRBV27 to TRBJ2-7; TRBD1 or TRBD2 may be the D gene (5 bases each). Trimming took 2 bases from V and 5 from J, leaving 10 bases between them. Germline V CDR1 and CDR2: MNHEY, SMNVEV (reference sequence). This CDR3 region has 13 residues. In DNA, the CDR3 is TGTGCCAGCAGTTTAAGAGGGGCTCACGAGCAGTACTTC. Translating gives CASSLRGAHEQYF.

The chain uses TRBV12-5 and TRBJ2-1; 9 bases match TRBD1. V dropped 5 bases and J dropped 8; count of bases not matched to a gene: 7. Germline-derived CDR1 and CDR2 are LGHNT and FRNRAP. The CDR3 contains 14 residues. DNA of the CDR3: TGTGCTAGTGGTGGGGGACAGGGTTGGCATGAGCAGTTCTTC. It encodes CASGGGQGWHEQFF.

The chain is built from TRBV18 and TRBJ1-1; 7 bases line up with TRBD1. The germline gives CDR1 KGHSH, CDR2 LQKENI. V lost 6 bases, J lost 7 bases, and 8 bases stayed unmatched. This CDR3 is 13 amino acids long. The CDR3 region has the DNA TGTGCCAGCTCTCAAGGACAGGCTTATGAAGCTTTCTTT. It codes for CASSQGQAYEAFF.

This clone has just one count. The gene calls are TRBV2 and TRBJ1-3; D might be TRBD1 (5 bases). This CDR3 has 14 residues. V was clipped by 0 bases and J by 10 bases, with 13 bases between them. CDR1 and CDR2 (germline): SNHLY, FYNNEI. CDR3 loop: CASSEARQGETIYF. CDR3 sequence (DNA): TGTGCCAGCAGTGAAGCGAGGCAGGGAGAAACCATATATTTT.

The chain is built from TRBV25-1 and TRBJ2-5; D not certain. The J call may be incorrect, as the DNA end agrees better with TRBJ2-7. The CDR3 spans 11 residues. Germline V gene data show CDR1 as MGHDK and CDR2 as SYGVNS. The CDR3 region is CASSEGYEQYF. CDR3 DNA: TGTGCCAGCAGTGAGGGTTACGAGCAGTACTTC.

The CDR3 DNA is TGTGCCAGTAAGGACTTTAATGAAAAACTGTTTTTT. Translation: CASKDFNEKLFF. The genes are TRBV19 and TRBJ1-4; D call uncertain. CDR1 LNHDA and CDR2 SQIVND come from the germline V gene (reference sequence). The CDR3 totals 12 residues. V shed 7 bases and J shed 4 bases, with 7 bases lying between them.

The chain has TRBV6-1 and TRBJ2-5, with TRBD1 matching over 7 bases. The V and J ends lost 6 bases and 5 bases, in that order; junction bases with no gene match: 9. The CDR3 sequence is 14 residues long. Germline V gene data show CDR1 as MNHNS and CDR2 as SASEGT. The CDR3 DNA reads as TGTGCCAGCAGCAGTAGACAGGGTGGGGAGACCCAGTACTTC. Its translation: CASSSRQGGETQYF.

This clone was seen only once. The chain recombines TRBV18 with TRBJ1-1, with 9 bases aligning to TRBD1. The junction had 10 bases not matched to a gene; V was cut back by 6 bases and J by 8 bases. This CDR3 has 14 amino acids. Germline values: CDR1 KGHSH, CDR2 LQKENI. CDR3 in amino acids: CASSRTTGTGEAFF. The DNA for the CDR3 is TGTGCCAGCTCTCGGACGACCGGGACAGGGGAAGCTTTCTTT.

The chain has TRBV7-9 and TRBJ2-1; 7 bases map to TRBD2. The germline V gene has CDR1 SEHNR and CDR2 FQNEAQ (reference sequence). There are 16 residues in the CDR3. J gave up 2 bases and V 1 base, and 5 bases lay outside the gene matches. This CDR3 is CASSLGIRGAYNEQFF. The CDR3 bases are TGTGCCAGCAGCTTAGGAATCCGGGGGGCCTACAATGAGCAGTTCTTC.

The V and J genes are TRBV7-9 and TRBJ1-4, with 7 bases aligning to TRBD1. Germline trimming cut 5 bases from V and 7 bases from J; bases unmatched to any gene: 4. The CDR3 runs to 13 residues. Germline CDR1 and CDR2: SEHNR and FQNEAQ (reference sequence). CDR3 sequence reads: CASSGDSSEKLFF. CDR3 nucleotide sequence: TGTGCCAGCAGCGGGGACAGTAGTGAAAAACTGTTTTTT.

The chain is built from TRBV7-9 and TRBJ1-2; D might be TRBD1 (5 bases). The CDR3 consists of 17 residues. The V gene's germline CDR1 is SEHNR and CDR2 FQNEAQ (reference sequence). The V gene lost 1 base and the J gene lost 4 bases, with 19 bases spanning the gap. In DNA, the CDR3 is TGTGCCAGCAGCTTAGGGACCGGGACCGCCGACGGCTATGGCTACACCTTC. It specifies CASSLGTGTADGYGYTF.

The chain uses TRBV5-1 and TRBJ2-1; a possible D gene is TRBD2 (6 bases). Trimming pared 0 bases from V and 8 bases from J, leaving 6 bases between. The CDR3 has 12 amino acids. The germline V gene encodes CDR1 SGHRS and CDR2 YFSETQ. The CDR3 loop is CASSLAGDEQFF. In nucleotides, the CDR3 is TGCGCCAGCAGCTTGGCGGGAGATGAGCAGTTCTTC.

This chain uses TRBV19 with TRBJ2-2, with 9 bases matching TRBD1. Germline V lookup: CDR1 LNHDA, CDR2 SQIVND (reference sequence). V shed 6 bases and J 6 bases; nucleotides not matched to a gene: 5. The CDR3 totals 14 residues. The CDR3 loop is CASSWDRVAGELFF. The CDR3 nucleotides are TGTGCCAGTAGCTGGGACAGGGTCGCCGGGGAGCTGTTTTTT.

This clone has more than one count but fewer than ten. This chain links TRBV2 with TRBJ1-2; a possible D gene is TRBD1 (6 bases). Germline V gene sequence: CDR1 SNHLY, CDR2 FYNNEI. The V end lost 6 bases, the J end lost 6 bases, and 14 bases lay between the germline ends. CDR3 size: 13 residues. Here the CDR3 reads CASRADRWDGYTF. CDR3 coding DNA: TGTGCCAGCAGGGCTGACAGGTGGGATGGCTACACCTTC. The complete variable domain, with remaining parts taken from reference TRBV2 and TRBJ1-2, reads EPEVTQTPSHQVTQMGQEVILRCVPISNHLYFYWYRQILGQKVEFLVSFYNNEISEKSEIFDDQFSVERPDGSNFTLKIRSTKLEDSAMYFCASRADRWDGYTFGSGTRLTVV.

CDR3 loop: CASRGDEGPEAFF. In DNA form, the CDR3 reads TGTGCCAGCAGGGGGGATGAGGGCCCTGAAGCTTTCTTT. The V call is TRBV6-6, the J call TRBJ1-1; D may be TRBD1 (5 bases). The CDR3 loop spans 13 amino acids. Germline-derived CDR1 and CDR2 are MNHNY and SVGAGI (reference sequence). The ends were cut back, 6 bases at V and 6 bases at J, with 14 bases in the middle.

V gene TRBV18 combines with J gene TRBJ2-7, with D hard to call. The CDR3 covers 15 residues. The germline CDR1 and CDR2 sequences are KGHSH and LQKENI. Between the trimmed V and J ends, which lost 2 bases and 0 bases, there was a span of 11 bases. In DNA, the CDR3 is TGTGCCAGCTCACCATGGCAGCTCGCCTCCTACGAGCAGTACTTC. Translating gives CASSPWQLASYEQYF.

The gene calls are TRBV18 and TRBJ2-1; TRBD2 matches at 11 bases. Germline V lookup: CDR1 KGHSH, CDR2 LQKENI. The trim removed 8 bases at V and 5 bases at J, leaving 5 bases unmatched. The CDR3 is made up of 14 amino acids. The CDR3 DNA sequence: TGTGCCAGCAGCCCGGGACTAGCGGACAATGAGCAGTTCTTC. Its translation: CASSPGLADNEQFF. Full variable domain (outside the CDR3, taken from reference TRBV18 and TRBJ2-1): NAGVMQNPRHLVRRRGQEARLRCSPMKGHSHVYWYRQLPEEGLKFMVYLQKENIIDESGMPKERFSAEFPKEGPSILRIQQVVRGDSAAYFCASSPGLADNEQFFGPGTRLTVL.

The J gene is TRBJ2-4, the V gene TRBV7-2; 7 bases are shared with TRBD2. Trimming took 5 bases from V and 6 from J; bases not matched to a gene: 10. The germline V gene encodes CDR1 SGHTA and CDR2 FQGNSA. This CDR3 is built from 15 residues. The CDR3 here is CASSGGGGVGNIQYF. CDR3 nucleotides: TGTGCCAGCAGCGGGGGGGGAGGTGTGGGAAACATTCAGTACTTC.

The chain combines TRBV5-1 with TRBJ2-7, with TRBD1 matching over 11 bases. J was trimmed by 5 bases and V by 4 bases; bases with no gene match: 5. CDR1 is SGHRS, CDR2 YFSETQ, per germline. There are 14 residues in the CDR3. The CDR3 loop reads CASSVGTGGNEQYF. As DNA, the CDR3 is TGCGCCAGCAGCGTTGGGACAGGGGGTAACGAGCAGTACTTC.

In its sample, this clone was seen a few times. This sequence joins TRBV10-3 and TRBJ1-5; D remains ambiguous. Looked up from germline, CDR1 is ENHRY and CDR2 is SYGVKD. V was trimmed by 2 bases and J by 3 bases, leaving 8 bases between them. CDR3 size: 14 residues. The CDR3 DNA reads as TGTGCCATCAGTGAGATCTCGTTCAATCAGCCCCAGCATTTT. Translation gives CAISEISFNQPQHF.

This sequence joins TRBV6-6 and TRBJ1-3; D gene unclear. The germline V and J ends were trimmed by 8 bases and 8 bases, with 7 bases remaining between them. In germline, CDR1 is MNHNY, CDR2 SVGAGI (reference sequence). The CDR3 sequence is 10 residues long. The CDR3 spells CASGVDTIYF. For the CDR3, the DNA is TGTGCCAGCGGAGTGGACACCATATATTTT.

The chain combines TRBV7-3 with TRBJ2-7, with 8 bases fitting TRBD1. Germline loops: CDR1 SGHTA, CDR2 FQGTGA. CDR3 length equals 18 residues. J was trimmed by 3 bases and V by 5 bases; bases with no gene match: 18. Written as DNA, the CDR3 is TGTGCCAGCAGCCGCACGACAGGGGTCCAGGGCCACAACTACGAGCAGTACTTC. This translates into CASSRTTGVQGHNYEQYF.

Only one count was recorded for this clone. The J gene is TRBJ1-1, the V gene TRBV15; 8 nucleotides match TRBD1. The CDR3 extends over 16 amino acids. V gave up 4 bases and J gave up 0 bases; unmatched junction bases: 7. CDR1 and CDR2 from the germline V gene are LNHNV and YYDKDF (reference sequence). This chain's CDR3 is CATSNPRDRMNTEAFF. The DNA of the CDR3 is TGTGCCACCAGCAACCCCCGGGACAGGATGAACACTGAAGCTTTCTTT.

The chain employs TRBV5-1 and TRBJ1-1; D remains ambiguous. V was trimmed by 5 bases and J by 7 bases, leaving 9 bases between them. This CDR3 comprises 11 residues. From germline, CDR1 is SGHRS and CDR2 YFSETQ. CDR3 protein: CASRTGSEAFF. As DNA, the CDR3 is TGCGCCAGCAGAACCGGGAGTGAAGCTTTCTTT.

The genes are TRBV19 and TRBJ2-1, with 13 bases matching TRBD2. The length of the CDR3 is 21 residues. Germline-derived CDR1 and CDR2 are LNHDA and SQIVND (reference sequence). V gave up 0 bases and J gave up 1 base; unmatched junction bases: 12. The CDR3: CASSIDPPGLAGRGSYNEQFF. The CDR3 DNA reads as TGTGCCAGTAGTATAGACCCCCCGGGACTAGCGGGAAGGGGGTCCTACAATGAGCAGTTCTTC.

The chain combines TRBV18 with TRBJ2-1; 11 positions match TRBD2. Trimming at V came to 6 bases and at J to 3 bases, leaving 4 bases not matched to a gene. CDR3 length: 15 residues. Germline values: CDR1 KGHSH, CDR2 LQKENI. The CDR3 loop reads CASSRTSGSYNEQFF. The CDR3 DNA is TGTGCCAGCTCGCGAACTAGCGGGAGCTACAATGAGCAGTTCTTC. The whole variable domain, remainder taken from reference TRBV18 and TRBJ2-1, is NAGVMQNPRHLVRRRGQEARLRCSPMKGHSHVYWYRQLPEEGLKFMVYLQKENIIDESGMPKERFSAEFPKEGPSILRIQQVVRGDSAAYFCASSRTSGSYNEQFFGPGTRLTVL.

CDR3 coding DNA: TGTGCCAGCTCACCAAGACAGTCTCTCTCTGGGGCCAACGTCCTGACTTTC. It yields the protein CASSPRQSLSGANVLTF. This chain uses TRBV18 with TRBJ2-6; a possible D gene is TRBD1 (5 bases). Germline V gene data show CDR1 as KGHSH and CDR2 as LQKENI. The V gene lost 2 bases and the J gene lost 0 bases, with 11 bases spanning the gap. This CDR3 contains 17 residues.

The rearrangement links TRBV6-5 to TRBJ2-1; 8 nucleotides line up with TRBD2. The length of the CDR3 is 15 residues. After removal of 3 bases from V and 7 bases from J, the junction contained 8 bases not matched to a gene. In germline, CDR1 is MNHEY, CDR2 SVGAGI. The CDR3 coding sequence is TGTGCCAGCAGTTATCGGTCTAGCGGGTTGAATGAGCAGTTCTTC. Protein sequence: CASSYRSSGLNEQFF.